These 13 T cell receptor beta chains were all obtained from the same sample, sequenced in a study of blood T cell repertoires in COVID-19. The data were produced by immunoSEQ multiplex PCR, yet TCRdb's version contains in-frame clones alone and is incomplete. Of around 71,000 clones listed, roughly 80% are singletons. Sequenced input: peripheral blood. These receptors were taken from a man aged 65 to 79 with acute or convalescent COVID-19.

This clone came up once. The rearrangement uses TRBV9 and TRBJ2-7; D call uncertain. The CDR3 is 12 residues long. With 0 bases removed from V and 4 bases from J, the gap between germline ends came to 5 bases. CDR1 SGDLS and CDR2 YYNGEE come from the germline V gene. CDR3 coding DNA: TGTGCCAGCAGCGTAGTGTTATACGAGCAGTACTTC. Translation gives CASSVVLYEQYF.

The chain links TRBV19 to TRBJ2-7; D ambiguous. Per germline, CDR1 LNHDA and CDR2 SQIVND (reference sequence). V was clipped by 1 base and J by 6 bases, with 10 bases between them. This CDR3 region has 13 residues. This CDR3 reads CASSIGGRSEQYF. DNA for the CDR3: TGTGCCAGTAGTATAGGAGGCCGGAGCGAGCAGTACTTC.

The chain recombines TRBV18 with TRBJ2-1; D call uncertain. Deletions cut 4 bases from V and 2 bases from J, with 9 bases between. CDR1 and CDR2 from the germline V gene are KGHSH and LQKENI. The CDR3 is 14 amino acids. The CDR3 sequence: CASSRPGAYNEQFF. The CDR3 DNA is TGTGCCAGCTCACGGCCGGGTGCCTACAATGAGCAGTTCTTC.

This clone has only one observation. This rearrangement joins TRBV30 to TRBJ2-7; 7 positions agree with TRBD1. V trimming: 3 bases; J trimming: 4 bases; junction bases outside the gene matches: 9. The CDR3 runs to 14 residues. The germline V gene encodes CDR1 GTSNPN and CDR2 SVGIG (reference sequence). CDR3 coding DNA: TGTGCCTGGAGGGAACAGGGGATCGGTTACGAGCAGTACTTC. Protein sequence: CAWREQGIGYEQYF.

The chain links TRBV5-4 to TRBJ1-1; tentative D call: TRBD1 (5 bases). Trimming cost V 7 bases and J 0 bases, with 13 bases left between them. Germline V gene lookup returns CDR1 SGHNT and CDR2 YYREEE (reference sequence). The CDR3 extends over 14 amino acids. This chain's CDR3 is CASGSRAMNTEAFF. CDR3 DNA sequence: TGTGCCAGCGGCAGCAGGGCCATGAACACTGAAGCTTTCTTT.

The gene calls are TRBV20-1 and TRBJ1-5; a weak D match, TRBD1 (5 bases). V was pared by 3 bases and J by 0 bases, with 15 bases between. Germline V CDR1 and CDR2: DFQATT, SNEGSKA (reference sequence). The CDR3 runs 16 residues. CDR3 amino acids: CSASFPLGASNQPQHF. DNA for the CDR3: TGCAGTGCTAGTTTCCCCCTAGGGGCTAGCAATCAGCCCCAGCATTTT.

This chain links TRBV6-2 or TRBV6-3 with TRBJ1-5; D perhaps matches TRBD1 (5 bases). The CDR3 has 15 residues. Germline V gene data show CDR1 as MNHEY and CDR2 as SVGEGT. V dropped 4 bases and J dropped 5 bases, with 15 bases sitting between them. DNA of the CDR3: TGTGCCAGCAGTTCCAGCCAGGGTAGTTATCAGCCCCAGCATTTT. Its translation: CASSSSQGSYQPQHF.

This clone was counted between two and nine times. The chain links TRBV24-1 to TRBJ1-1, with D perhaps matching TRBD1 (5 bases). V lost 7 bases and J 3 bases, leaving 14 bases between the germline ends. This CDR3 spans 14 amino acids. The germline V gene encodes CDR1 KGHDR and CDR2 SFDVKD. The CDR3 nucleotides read TGTGCCACCAGGCGCCAGCAGGGTTACACTGAAGCTTTCTTT. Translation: CATRRQQGYTEAFF.

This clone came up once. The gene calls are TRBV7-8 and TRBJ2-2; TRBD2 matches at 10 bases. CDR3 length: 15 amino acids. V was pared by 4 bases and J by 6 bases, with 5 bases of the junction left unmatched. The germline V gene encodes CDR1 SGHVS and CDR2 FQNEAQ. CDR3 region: CASSSSGSIAGELFF. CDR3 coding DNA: TGTGCCAGCAGCTCTAGCGGGAGTATCGCCGGGGAGCTGTTTTTT.

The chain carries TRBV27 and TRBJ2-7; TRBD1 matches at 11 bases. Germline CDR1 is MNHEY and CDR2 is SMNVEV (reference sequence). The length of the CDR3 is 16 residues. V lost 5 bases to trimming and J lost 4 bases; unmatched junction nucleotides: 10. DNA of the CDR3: TGTGCCAGCAGTCGATGGACAGGGGGCCCTGAATACGAGCAGTACTTC. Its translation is CASSRWTGGPEYEQYF.

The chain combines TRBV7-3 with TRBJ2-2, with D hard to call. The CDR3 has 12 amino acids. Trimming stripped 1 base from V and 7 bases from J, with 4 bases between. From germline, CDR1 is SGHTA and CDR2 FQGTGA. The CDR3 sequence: CASSLSSGELFF. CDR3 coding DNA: TGTGCCAGCAGCTTAAGCAGCGGGGAGCTGTTTTTT. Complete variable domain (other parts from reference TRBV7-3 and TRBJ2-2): GAGVSQTPSNKVTEKGKYVELRCDPISGHTALYWYRQSLGQGPEFLIYFQGTGAADDSGLPNDRFFAVRPEGSVSTLKIQRTERGDSAVYLCASSLSSGELFFGEGSRLTVL.

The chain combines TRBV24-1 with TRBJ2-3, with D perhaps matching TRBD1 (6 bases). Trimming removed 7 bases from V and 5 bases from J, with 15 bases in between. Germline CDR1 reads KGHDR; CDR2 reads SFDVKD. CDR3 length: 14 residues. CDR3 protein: CATSRSKGVDTQYF. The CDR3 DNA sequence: TGTGCCACCAGCCGCTCAAAGGGGGTAGATACGCAGTATTTT.

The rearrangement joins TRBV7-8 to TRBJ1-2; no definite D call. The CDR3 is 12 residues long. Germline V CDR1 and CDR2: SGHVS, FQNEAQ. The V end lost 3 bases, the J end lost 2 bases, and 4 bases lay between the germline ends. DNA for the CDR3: TGTGCCAGCAGCTTCGTCAACTATGGCTACACCTTC. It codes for CASSFVNYGYTF. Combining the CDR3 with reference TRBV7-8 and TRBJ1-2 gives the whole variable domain GAGVSQSPRYKVAKRGQDVALRCDPISGHVSLFWYQQALGQGPEFLTYFQNEAQLDKSGLPSDRFFAERPEGSVSTLKIQRTQQEDSAVYLCASSFVNYGYTFGSGTRLTVV.